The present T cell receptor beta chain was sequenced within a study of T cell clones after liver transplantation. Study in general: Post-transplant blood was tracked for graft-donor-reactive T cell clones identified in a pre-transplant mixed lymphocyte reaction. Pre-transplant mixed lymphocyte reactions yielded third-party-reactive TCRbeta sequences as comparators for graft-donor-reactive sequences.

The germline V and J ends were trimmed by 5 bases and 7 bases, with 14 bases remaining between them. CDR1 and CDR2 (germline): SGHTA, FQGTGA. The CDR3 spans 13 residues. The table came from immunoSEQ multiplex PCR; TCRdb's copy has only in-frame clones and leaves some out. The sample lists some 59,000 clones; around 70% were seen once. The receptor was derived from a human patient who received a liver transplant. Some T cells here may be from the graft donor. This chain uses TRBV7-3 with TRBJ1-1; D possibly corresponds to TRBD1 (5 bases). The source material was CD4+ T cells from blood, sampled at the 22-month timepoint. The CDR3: CASSPGSQGEAFF. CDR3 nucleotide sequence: TGTGCCAGCAGCCCTGGAAGTCAGGGTGAAGCTTTCTTT. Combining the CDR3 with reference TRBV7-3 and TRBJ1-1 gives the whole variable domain GAGVSQTPSNKVTEKGKYVELRCDPISGHTALYWYRQSLGQGPEFLIYFQGTGAADDSGLPNDRFFAVRPEGSVSTLKIQRTERGDSAVYLCASSPGSQGEAFFGQGTRLTVV.